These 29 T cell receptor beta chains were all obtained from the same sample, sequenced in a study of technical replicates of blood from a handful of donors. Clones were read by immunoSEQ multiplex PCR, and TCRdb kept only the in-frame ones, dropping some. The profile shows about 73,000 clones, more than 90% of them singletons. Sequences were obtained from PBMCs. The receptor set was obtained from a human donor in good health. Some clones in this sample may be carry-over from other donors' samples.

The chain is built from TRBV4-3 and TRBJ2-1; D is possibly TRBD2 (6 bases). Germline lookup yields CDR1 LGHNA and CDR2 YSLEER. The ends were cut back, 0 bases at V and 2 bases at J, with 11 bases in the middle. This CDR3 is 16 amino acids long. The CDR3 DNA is TGCGCCAGCAGCCAAGATGGAATAGCGGCCTACAATGAGCAGTTCTTC. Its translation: CASSQDGIAAYNEQFF.

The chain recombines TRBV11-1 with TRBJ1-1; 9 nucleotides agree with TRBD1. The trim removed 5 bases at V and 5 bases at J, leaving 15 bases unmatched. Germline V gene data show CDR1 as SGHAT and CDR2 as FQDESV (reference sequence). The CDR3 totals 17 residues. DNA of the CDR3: TGTGCCAGCAGCAAGCAGTCTCGGGACAGGGATCGGACTGAAGCTTTCTTT. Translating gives CASSKQSRDRDRTEAFF.

CDR3 in DNA: TGTGCCAGCTCACCCGGACAGGGGAACACTGAAGCTTTCTTT. It is translated as CASSPGQGNTEAFF. The V and J genes are TRBV18 and TRBJ1-1; 8 bases are a match to TRBD1. CDR3 length: 14 amino acids. Trimming at V came to 3 bases and at J to 1 base, leaving 1 base not matched to a gene. Per the germline V gene, CDR1 is KGHSH and CDR2 is LQKENI.

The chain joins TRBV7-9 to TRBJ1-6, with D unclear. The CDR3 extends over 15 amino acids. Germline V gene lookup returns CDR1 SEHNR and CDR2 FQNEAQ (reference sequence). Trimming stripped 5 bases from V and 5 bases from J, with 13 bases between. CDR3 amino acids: CASSQDSANNSPLHF. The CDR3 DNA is TGTGCCAGCAGCCAGGACTCGGCAAATAATTCACCCCTCCACTTT.

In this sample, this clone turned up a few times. CDR3 in DNA: TGTGCCACCAGCAGAGATCAGGGACATAATGAAAAACTGTTTTTT. Protein sequence: CATSRDQGHNEKLFF. The chain couples TRBV15 to TRBJ1-4, with a possible D match to TRBD1 (6 bases). Germline V lookup: CDR1 LNHNV, CDR2 YYDKDF (reference sequence). With 0 bases removed from V and 4 bases from J, the gap between germline ends came to 9 bases. The CDR3 consists of 15 residues.

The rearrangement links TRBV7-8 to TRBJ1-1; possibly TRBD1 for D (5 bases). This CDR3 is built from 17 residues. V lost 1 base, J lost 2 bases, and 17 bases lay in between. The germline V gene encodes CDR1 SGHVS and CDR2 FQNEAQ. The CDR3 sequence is CASSLVWTLPGNTEAFF. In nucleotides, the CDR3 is TGTGCCAGCAGCTTAGTTTGGACACTTCCCGGAAACACTGAAGCTTTCTTT.

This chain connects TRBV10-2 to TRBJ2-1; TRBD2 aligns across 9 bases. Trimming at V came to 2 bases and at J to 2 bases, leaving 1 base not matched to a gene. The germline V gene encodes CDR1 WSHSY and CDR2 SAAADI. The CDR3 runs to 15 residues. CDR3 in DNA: TGCGCCAGCAGTGAGGGCGGGGGGGCCTACAATGAGCAGTTCTTC. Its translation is CASSEGGGAYNEQFF.

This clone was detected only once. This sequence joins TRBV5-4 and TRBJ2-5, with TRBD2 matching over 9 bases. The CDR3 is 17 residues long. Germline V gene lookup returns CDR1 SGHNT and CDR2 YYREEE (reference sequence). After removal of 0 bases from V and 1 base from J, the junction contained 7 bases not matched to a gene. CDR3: CASSLVTGLASQETQYF. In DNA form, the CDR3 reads TGTGCCAGCAGCTTGGTTACGGGACTAGCCTCCCAAGAGACCCAGTACTTC.

The CDR3 protein is CASSISRALGRDDYEQYF. The CDR3 bases are TGTGCCAGTAGTATAAGTAGGGCGCTCGGGAGGGACGACTACGAGCAGTACTTC. The V gene is TRBV19, the J gene TRBJ2-7, with 8 bases matching TRBD2. The CDR3 contains 18 residues. The germline CDR1 and CDR2 sequences are LNHDA and SQIVND (reference sequence). V gave up 2 bases and J gave up 3 bases; unmatched junction bases: 15.

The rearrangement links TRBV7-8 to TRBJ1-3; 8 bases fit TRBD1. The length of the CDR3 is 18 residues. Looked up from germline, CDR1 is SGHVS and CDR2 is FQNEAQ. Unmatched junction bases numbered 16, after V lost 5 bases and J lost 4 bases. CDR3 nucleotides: TGTGCCAGCAGCATAGGACAGGGCCTTCGGGGTGGAGGAAACACCATATATTTT. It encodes CASSIGQGLRGGGNTIYF.

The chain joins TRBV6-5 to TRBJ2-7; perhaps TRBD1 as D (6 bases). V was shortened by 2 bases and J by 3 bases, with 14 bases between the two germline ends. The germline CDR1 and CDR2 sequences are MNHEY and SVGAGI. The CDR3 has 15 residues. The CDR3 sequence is CASSYRVGASYEQYF. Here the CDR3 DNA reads TGTGCCAGCAGTTACCGTGTGGGGGCTAGCTACGAGCAGTACTTC.

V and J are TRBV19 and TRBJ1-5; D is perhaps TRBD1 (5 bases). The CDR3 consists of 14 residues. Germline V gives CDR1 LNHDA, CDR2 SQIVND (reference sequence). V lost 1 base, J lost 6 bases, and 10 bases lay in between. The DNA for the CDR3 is TGTGCCAGTAGTATAGGACAGCAAGGTCAGCCCCAGCATTTT. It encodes CASSIGQQGQPQHF.

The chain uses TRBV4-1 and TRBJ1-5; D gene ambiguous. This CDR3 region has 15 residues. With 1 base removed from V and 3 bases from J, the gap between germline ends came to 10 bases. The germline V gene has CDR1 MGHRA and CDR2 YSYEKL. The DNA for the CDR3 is TGCGCCAGCAGCCAAGGGGGAGGGAACAATCAGCCCCAGCATTTT. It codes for CASSQGGGNNQPQHF.

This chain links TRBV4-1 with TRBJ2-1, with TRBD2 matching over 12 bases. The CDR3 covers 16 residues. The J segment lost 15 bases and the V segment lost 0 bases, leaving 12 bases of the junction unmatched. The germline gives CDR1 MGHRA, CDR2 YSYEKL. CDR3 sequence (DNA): TGCGCCAGCAGCCAAGATAGGCCTAGCGGGGGGGCCAGCCTGTTCTTC. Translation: CASSQDRPSGGASLFF.

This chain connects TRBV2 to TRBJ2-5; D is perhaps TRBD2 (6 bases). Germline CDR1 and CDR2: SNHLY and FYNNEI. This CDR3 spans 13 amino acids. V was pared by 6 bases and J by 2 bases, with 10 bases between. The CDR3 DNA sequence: TGTGCCAGCAGGCTGGGGGGTCAAGAGACCCAGTACTTC. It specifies CASRLGGQETQYF. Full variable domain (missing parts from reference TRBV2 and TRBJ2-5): EPEVTQTPSHQVTQMGQEVILRCVPISNHLYFYWYRQILGQKVEFLVSFYNNEISEKSEIFDDQFSVERPDGSNFTLKIRSTKLEDSAMYFCASRLGGQETQYFGPGTRLLVL.

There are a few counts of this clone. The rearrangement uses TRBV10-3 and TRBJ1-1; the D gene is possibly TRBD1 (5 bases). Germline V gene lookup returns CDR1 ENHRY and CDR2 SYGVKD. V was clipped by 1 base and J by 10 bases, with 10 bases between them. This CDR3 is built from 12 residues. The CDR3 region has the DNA TGTGCCATCAGTGAGTTTGACAGCTCAGCTTTCTTT. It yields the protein CAISEFDSSAFF.

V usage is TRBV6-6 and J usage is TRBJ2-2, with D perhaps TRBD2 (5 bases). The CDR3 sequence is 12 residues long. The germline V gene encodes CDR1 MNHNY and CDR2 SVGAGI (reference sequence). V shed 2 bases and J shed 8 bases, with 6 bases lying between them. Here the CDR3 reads CASSYTGGELFF. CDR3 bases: TGTGCCAGCAGTTACACGGGAGGGGAGCTGTTTTTT.

In DNA, the CDR3 is TGTGCCAGCAGCCTCGGGACTAGCGAAAGGAATGAGCAGTTCTTC. It encodes CASSLGTSERNEQFF. V and J are TRBV11-3 and TRBJ2-1; 10 nucleotides match TRBD2. The CDR3 has 15 residues. V gave up 5 bases and J gave up 7 bases; unmatched junction bases: 8. CDR1 is SGHNT, CDR2 YENEEA, per germline.

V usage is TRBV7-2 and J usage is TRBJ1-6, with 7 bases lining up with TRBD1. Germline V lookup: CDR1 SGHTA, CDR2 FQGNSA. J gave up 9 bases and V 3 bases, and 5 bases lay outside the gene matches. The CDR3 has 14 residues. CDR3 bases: TGTGCCAGCAGCTTCGGACAGGCTAGTTCACCCCTCCACTTT. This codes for CASSFGQASSPLHF.

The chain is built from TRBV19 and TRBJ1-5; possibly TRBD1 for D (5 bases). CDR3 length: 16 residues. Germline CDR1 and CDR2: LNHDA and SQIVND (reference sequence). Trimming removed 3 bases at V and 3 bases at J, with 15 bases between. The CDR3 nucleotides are TGTGCCAGTAGTATGGGGCGGAACGCACCCAATCAGCCCCAGCATTTT. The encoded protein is CASSMGRNAPNQPQHF.

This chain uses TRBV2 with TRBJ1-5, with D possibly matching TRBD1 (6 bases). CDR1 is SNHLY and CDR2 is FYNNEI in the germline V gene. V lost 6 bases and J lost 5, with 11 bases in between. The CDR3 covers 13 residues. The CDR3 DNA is TGTGCCAGCAGGACAGGCACCTATCAGCCCCAGCATTTT. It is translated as CASRTGTYQPQHF.

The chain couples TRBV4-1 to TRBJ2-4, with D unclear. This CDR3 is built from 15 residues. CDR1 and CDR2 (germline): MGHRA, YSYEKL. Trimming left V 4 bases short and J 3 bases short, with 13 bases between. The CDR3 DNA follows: TGCGCCAGCAGCCTGTTGGTTACAGTCAAAAACATTCAGTACTTC. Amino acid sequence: CASSLLVTVKNIQYF.

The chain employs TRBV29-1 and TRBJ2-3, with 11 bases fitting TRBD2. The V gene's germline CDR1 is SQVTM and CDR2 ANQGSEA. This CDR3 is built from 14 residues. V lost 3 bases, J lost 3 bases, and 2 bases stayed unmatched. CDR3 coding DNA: TGCAGCGTTGACATAGCGGGAGGGACAGATACGCAGTATTTT. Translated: CSVDIAGGTDTQYF.

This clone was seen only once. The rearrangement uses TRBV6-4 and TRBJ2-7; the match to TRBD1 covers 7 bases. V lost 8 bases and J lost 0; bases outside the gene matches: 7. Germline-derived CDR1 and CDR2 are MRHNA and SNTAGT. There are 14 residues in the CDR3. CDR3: CASGTWDSSYEQYF. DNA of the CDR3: TGTGCCAGCGGAACCTGGGACAGCTCCTACGAGCAGTACTTC.

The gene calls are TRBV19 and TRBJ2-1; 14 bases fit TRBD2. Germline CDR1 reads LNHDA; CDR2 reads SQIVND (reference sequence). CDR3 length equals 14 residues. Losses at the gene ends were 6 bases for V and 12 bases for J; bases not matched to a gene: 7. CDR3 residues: CASRWGLAGEVQFF. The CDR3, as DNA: TGTGCCAGTAGATGGGGACTAGCGGGAGAAGTGCAGTTCTTC.

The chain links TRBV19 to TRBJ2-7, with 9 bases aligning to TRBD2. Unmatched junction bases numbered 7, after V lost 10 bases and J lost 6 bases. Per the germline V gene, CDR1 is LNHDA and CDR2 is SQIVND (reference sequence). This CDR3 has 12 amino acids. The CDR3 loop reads CATGTSLGEQYF. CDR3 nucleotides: TGTGCCACCGGGACTAGCCTAGGCGAGCAGTACTTC.

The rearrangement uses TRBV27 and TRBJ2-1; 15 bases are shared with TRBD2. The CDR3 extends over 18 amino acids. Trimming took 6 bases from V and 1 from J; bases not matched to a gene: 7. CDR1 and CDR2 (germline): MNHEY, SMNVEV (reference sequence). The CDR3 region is CASSGGLAGGPSYNEQFF. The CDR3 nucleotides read TGTGCCAGCAGCGGGGGACTAGCGGGAGGTCCATCCTACAATGAGCAGTTCTTC.

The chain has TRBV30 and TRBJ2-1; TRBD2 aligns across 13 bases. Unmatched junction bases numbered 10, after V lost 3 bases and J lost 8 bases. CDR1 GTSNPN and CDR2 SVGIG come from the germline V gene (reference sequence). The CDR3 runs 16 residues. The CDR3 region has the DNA TGTGCCTGGAGGCCCAAACTAGCGGGAGGGCCAGATGAGCAGTTCTTC. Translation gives CAWRPKLAGGPDEQFF.

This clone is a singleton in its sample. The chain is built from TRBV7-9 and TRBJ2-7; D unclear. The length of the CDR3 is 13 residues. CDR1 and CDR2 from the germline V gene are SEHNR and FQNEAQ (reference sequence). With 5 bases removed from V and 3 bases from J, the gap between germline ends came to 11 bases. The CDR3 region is CASSPEPSYEQYF. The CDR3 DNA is TGTGCCAGCAGCCCGGAACCTAGCTACGAGCAGTACTTC.